This entry concerns a single T cell receptor beta chain. Patients in Seattle were enrolled during active infection, then followed longitudinally. The entry originates in a study of blood T cell repertoires in COVID-19. Study in general: The samples span acute and convalescent COVID-19 from the United States, Italy and Spain. Sample material is recorded as cDNA or gDNA derived from T cells, B-cell-depleted T cells, or PBMCs.

Original data processing: Scientists estimated how many nucleated cells there were by amplifying reference gene primers. Repertoires were generated with immunoSEQ multiplex PCR, while TCRdb's copy carries only in-frame clones and drops some. The V and J calls and clone size were taken over from that table, and D and trimming were inferred from the DNA. The sample shows 50,000 to 65,000 clones, 87% of them seen only once. From germline, CDR1 is SNHLY and CDR2 FYNNEI. Trimming shortened V by 8 bases and J by 4 bases, and 12 bases separated the two germline ends. This CDR3 region has 13 residues. The TCR originated in a woman over 75 with COVID-19, enrolled during active disease. Material for sequencing was peripheral blood. The rearrangement uses TRBV2 and TRBJ1-3; D is possibly TRBD1 (6 bases). CDR3 sequence: CASSRGQGNTIYF. The CDR3 DNA reads as TGTGCCAGCTCTAGGGGACAAGGAAACACCATATATTTT.